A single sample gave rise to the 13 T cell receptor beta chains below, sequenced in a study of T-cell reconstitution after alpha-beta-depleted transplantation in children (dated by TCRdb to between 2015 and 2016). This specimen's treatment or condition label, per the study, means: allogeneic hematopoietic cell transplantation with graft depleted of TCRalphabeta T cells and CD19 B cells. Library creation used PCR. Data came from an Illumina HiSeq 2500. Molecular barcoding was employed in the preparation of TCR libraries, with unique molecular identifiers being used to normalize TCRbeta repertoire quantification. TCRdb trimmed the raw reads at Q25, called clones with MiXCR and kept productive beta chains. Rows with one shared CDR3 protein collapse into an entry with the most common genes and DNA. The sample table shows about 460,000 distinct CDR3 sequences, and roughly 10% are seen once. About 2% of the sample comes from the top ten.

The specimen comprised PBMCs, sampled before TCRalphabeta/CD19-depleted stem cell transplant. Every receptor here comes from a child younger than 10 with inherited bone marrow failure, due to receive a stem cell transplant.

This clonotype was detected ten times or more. The DNA for the CDR3 is TGTGCCAGCAGCCTCGTGGGTGGGGTCAATGAGCAGTTCTTC. Translated: CASSLVGGVNEQFF. The rearrangement joins TRBV12-3 or TRBV12-4 to TRBJ2-1; no clear D. V lost 6 bases, J lost 6 bases, and 15 bases lay in between. The CDR3 has 14 residues.

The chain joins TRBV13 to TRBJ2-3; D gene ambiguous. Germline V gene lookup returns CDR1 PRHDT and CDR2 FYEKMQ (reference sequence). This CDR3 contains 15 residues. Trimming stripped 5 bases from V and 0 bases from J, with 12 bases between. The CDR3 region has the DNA TGTGCCAGCAGCCCTAGGACCGATAGCACAGATACGCAGTATTTT. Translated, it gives CASSPRTDSTDTQYF. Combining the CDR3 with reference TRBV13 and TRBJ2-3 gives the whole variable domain AAGVIQSPRHLIKEKRETATLKCYPIPRHDTVYWYQQGPGQDPQFLISFYEKMQSDKGSIPDRFSAQQFSDYHSELNMSSLELGDSALYFCASSPRTDSTDTQYFGPGTRLTVL.

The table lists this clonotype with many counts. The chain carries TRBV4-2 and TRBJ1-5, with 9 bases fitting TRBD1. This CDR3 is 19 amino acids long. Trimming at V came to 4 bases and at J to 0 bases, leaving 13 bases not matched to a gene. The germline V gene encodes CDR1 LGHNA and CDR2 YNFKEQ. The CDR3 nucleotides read TGTGCCAGCAGCCCAGGACAGGGGAGTTACTCAAATAGCAATCAGCCCCAGCATTTT. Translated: CASSPGQGSYSNSNQPQHF.

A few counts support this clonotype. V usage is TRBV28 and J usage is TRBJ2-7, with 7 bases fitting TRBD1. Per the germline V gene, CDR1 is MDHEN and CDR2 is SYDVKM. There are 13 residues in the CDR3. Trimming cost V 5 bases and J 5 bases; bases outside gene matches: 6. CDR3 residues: CASSDRVRNEQYF. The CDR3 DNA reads TGTGCCAGCAGTGACAGGGTCCGGAACGAGCAGTACTTC.

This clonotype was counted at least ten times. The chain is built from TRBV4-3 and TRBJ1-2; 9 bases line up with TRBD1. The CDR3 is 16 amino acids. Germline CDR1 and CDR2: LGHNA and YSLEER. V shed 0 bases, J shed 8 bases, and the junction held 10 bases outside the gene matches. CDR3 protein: CASSQDEGQGAEGYTF. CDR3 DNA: TGCGCCAGCAGCCAAGATGAGGGACAGGGAGCGGAAGGCTACACCTTC.

CDR3 sequence: CASSPGLKTSGSIGTQYF. The CDR3 DNA is TGTGCCAGCTCACCGGGGCTAAAGACTAGCGGCTCCATAGGGACCCAGTACTTC. The chain recombines TRBV18 with TRBJ2-5; 9 bases match TRBD2. This CDR3 spans 18 amino acids. Germline V gene data show CDR1 as KGHSH and CDR2 as LQKENI. The J segment lost 7 bases and the V segment lost 3 bases, leaving 18 bases of the junction unmatched.

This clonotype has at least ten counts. CDR3 nucleotides: TGTGCCAGCAGTTTTTCAGGCCCCACGTCCAGCCTCCACTTT. Translated, it gives CASSFSGPTSSLHF. The J gene is TRBJ1-6, the V gene TRBV27; D gene uncertain. The CDR3 is 14 residues long. In germline, CDR1 is MNHEY, CDR2 SMNVEV (reference sequence). Trimming took off 3 bases at V and 15 bases at J, with 18 bases between the two ends.

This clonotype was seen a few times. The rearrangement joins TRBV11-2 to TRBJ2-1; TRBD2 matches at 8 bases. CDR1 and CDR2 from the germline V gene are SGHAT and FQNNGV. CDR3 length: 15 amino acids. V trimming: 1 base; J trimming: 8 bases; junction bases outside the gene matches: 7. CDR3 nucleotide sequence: TGTGCCAGCAGCTTAGGGACTAGCTCCCTATATGAGCAGTTCTTC. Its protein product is CASSLGTSSLYEQFF.

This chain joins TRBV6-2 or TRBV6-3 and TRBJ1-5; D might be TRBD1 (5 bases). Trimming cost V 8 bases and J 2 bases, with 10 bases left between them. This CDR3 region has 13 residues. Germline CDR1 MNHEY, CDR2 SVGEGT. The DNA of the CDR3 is TGTGCCAGCTGGGGCTTTGGCAATCAGCCCCAGCATTTT. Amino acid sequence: CASWGFGNQPQHF.

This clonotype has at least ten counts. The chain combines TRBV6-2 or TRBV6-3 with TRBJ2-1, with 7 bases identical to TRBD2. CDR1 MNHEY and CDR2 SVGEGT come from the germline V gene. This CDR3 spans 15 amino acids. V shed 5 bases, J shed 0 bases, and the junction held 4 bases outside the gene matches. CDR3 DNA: TGTGCCAGCAGTCCGGGAGGTGGCTCCTACAATGAGCAGTTCTTC. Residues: CASSPGGGSYNEQFF.

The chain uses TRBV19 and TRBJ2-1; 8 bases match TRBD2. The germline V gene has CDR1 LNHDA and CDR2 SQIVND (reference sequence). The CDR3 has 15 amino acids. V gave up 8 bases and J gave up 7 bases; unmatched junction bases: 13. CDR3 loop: CASVRGAGEGNEQFF. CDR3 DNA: TGTGCCAGTGTAAGAGGAGCGGGAGAGGGGAATGAGCAGTTCTTC.

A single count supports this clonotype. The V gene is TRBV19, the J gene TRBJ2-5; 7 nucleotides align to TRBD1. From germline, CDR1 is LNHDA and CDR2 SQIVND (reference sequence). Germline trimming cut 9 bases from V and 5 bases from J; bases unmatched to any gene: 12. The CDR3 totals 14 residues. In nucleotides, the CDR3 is TGTGCCAGCAGACCCACAGGGGTGAGGGAGACCCAGTACTTC. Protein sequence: CASRPTGVRETQYF.

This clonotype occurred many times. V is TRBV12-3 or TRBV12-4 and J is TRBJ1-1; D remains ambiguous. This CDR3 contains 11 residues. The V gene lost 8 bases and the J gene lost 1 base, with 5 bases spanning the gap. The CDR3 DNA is TGTGCCAGCGGGAAGAACACTGAAGCTTTCTTT. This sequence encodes CASGKNTEAFF.